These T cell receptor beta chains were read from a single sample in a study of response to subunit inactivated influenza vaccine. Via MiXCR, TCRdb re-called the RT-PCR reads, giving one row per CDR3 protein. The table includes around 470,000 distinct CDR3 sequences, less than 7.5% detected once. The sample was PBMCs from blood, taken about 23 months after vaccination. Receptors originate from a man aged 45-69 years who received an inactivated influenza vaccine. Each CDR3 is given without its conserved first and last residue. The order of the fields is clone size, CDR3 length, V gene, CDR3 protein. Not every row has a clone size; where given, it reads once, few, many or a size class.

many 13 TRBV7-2 ASSLTGRGSTEAF
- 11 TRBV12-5 ASALDLGAEAF
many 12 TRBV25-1 ASTTGEGFDEQF
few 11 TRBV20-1 SARDGDRGEQY
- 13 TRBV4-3 ASSVRGGGTDTQY
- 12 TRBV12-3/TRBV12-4 ASRLGLEWETQY
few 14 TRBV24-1 ATSDFSGSSYNEQF
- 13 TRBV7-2 ASSLGDREAETQY
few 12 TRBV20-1 SARDGAGDNEQF
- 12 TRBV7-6 ASSSTVTYNEQF
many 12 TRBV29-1 SAEFPAGTDTQY
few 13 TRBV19 ASSLGGGLLDEQF
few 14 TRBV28 ASSLVHFGLGYEQY
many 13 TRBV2 ASRAQGIREEKLF
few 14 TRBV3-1 ASSQVPNGRTGELF
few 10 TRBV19 ASSTEGYGYT
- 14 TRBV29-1 SAVAPSRHIYNEQF
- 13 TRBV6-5 ASRLAGGDHNEQF
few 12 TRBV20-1 SARDWAGDQPQH
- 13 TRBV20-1 SAREWAGLSYEQY
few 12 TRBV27 ASSKPGGMETQY
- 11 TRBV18 ASSPGKAYEQY
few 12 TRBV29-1 SVLPRAVNTEAF
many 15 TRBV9 ASSVTVGGWSYNEQF
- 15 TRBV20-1 SVSRSYRDRERNEQF
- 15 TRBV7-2 ASSLTSGARSTDTQY
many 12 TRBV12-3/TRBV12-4 ASSGGHRLSGYT
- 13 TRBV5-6 ASSAPLRDLDTQY
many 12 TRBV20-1 SARHGRRNTEAF
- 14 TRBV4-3 ASSQDLGASDSPLH
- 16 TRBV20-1 SARELIPGLAVQDTQY
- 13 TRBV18 ASSPPNRVDNVLT
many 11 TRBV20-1 SATGQGPETQY
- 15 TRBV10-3 AIKPSAGQGSSTEAF
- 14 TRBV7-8 ASSLVLVNVNYGYT
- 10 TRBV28 AGRPSGETQY
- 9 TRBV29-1 SAQGAGGYT
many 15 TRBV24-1 ATSGPRLAGEYNEQF
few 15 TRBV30 AWSGGTSGTGHNEQF
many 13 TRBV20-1 SAGPTGLSYNEQF
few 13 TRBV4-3 ASSQDQGTGNTIY
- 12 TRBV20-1 RAGKDTTNEKLF
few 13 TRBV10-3 AIRGTGGPNTEAF
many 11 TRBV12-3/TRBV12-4 ASSLYGGTEAF
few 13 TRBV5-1 ASSSLDRVQDTQY
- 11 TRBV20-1 SATGGPQETQY
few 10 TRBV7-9 ASVTVYNEQF
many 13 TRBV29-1 SAQRPGGVVTEAF
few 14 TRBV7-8 ASSLSRLAGIDEQF
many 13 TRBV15 ATSREPQGAYEQY
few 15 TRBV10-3 AISDVPGQEIYTEAF
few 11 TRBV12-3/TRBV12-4 ASSLGRMYEQY
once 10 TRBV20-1 SATGPLGIQY
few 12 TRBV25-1 ASSEPGSYQPQH